Shown below are 23 T cell receptor beta chains from a single sample sequenced in a study of blood T cells in healthy people across ages. A second PCR of about 6 to 11 cycles used a sample-barcoded 5' primer and a J-beta primer mix. TCRdb fed the 5' RACE reads into MiXCR, producing one record per CDR3 protein. The sample lists just under 900,000 distinct CDR3 sequences, about 30% occurring once. The sample taken for sequencing was blood. These receptors were taken from a woman older than 75 in good health.

This clonotype appeared a few times. The CDR3 loop is CASSVRQGTDYGYTF. The CDR3 DNA reads as TGTGCCAGCAGTGTTAGACAGGGTACAGACTATGGCTACACCTTC. This chain joins TRBV2 and TRBJ1-2; TRBD1 matches 7 bases. The V gene's germline CDR1 is SNHLY and CDR2 FYNNEI. The CDR3 totals 15 residues. Trimming took 4 bases from V and 3 from J; bases not matched to a gene: 8.

As concerns this clonotype: A much larger clone lies one base from this, so it may be a read error. This chain links TRBV20-1 with TRBJ2-3; 10 bases map to TRBD2. In germline, CDR1 is DFQATT, CDR2 SNEGSKA (reference sequence). This CDR3 has 20 residues. V lost 0 bases and J lost 4; bases outside the gene matches: 19. This CDR3 reads CSARDPYRAGGRSGADTQYF. As DNA, the CDR3 is TGCAGTGCTAGAGATCCCTATCGAGCGGGGGGGCGTTCGGGAGCAGATACGCAGTATTTT.

The V call is TRBV11-2, the J call TRBJ2-3; tentative D call: TRBD1 (5 bases). The CDR3 totals 13 residues. Germline loops: CDR1 SGHAT, CDR2 FQNNGV. V was cut by 5 bases and J by 2 bases, with 8 bases left in between. For the CDR3, the DNA is TGTGCCAGCAGCGGGGCGCACACAGATACGCAGTATTTT. It specifies CASSGAHTDTQYF.

Remarks on this clonotype: At one end the junction does not follow the germline gene, possibly because of a read error. The rearrangement links TRBV2 to TRBJ2-7, with D unresolved. This CDR3 region has 11 residues. Germline V gives CDR1 SNHLY, CDR2 FYNNEI. The DNA of the CDR3 is TGTGCCAGCAGATTACCTTACGGGCAGTACTTC. Residues: CASRLPYGQYF.

This clonotype was seen repeatedly, ten times or more. The chain joins TRBV7-2 to TRBJ2-3; TRBD1 agrees at 11 bases. The germline gives CDR1 SGHTA, CDR2 FQGNSA. This CDR3 spans 16 amino acids. Trimming cost V 5 bases and J 3 bases; bases outside gene matches: 7. The CDR3 nucleotides read TGTGCCAGCAGCCGACGGACAGGGGGCTCGACAGATACGCAGTATTTT. This gives the protein CASSRRTGGSTDTQYF.

V gene TRBV24-1 combines with J gene TRBJ2-6; D is undetermined. Trimming took off 6 bases at V and 1 base at J, with 3 bases between the two ends. The CDR3 is 13 residues long. The germline V gene has CDR1 KGHDR and CDR2 SFDVKD. The CDR3 DNA is TGTGCCACCAGTATATCTGGGGCCAACGTCCTGACTTTC. It specifies CATSISGANVLTF.

This clonotype was recorded once. This may stem from a read error, because a much larger clone lies one nucleotide away. This chain connects TRBV20-1 to TRBJ1-6, with a possible D match to TRBD1 (6 bases). The CDR3 is 13 residues long. Per the germline V gene, CDR1 is DFQATT and CDR2 is SNEGSKA (reference sequence). The V and J ends lost 2 bases and 6 bases respectively, with 8 bases between them. The CDR3 nucleotides read TGCAGTGCTAGACAGGACAGTAATTCACCCCTCCACTTT. This encodes CSARQDSNSPLHF.

Many counts were recorded for this clonotype. The J gene is TRBJ2-3, the V gene TRBV29-1; 9 positions match TRBD1. Per the germline V gene, CDR1 is SQVTM and CDR2 is ANQGSEA. The CDR3 has 15 residues. Trimming at V came to 8 bases and at J to 3 bases, leaving 12 bases not matched to a gene. The CDR3 DNA reads as TGCAGCTCATTAGGTGGGACAGGGAGGACAGATACGCAGTATTTT. Amino acids: CSSLGGTGRTDTQYF.

This clonotype appeared many times. The chain links TRBV20-1 to TRBJ2-5, with 11 bases that match TRBD2. V gave up 0 bases and J gave up 3 bases; unmatched junction bases: 6. The CDR3 has 16 residues. Germline V gives CDR1 DFQATT, CDR2 SNEGSKA (reference sequence). Here the CDR3 reads CSARDLQGLAEETQYF. The CDR3 nucleotides are TGCAGTGCTAGAGATCTCCAGGGACTAGCGGAAGAGACCCAGTACTTC.

This clonotype was counted once. The chain links TRBV12-3 or TRBV12-4 to TRBJ2-5, with 8 bases matching TRBD2. The CDR3 length is 15 residues. V shed 7 bases and J 2 bases; nucleotides not matched to a gene: 9. The CDR3 nucleotides are TGTGCCAGCACCTGGCACCAGCGGGGGCAAGAGACCCAGTACTTC. Translated: CASTWHQRGQETQYF.

The sample holds many counts of this clonotype. V usage is TRBV5-6 and J usage is TRBJ2-7, with 10 bases matching TRBD1. Trimming at V came to 3 bases and at J to 0 bases, leaving 9 bases not matched to a gene. The length of the CDR3 is 17 residues. Per the germline V gene, CDR1 is SGHDT and CDR2 is YYEEEE. In DNA form, the CDR3 reads TGTGCCAGCAGCTCCATTGGGGGACAGGGGAGCTCCTACGAGCAGTACTTC. Translating it yields CASSSIGGQGSSYEQYF.

This clonotype was observed at least ten times. The J gene is TRBJ2-7, the V gene TRBV6-1; a weak D match, TRBD2 (5 bases). The DNA end favors TRBJ2-5, so the J call may be wrong. Germline V gives CDR1 MNHNS, CDR2 SASEGT. The CDR3 is 13 residues long. The CDR3 spells CASAVGGWETQYF. The CDR3 DNA reads TGTGCCAGCGCGGTAGGAGGATGGGAGACCCAGTACTTC.

This clonotype was detected only a few times. The chain is built from TRBV20-1 and TRBJ1-1; maybe TRBD1 (5 bases). The CDR3 is 14 residues long. V was trimmed by 6 bases and J by 0 bases, leaving 14 bases between them. The V gene's germline CDR1 is DFQATT and CDR2 SNEGSKA (reference sequence). CDR3 nucleotide sequence: TGCAGTGCGCCCGGGACGGCGATGAACACTGAAGCTTTCTTT. Amino acid sequence: CSAPGTAMNTEAFF.

This clonotype was counted between two and nine times. CDR3 region: CSAIQGLPGTQYF. In DNA form, the CDR3 reads TGCAGTGCTATCCAGGGACTTCCTGGGACGCAGTATTTT. V is TRBV20-1 and J is TRBJ2-3, with a weak D call TRBD2 (6 bases). CDR1 and CDR2 (germline): DFQATT, SNEGSKA (reference sequence). CDR3 length equals 13 residues. Trimming took 4 bases from V and 9 from J, leaving 17 bases between them.

This chain joins TRBV5-1 and TRBJ2-3; D is unclear. CDR1 is SGHRS and CDR2 is YFSETQ in the germline V gene. CDR3 size: 14 residues. V shed 2 bases and J shed 6 bases, with 13 bases lying between them. In nucleotides, the CDR3 is TGCGCCAGCAGCTTAACTCGGGTCAGGGATACGCAGTATTTT. Translation gives CASSLTRVRDTQYF. Full variable domain (outside the CDR3, taken from reference TRBV5-1 and TRBJ2-3): KAGVTQTPRYLIKTRGQQVTLSCSPISGHRSVSWYQQTPGQGLQFLFEYFSETQRNKGNFPGRFSGRQFSNSRSEMNVSTLELGDSALYLCASSLTRVRDTQYFGPGTRLTVL.

The rearrangement links TRBV12-3 or TRBV12-4 to TRBJ1-1; perhaps TRBD1 as D (5 bases). V was clipped by 1 base and J by 4 bases, with 13 bases between them. The CDR3 runs to 15 residues. CDR3 bases: TGTGCCAGCAGTTTAGATGTCACAGGAGGCACTGAAGCTTTCTTT. It specifies CASSLDVTGGTEAFF.

This chain joins TRBV6-1 and TRBJ2-7; D gene uncertain. Between the trimmed V and J ends, which lost 6 bases and 2 bases, there was a span of 8 bases. Looked up from germline, CDR1 is MNHNS and CDR2 is SASEGT. The CDR3 length is 12 residues. DNA for the CDR3: TGTGCCAGCAGCGGGTTTACCTACGAGCAGTACTTC. As protein: CASSGFTYEQYF.

In the case of this clonotype: It may be a read error: a sequence one base away is much more abundant. The chain links TRBV6-5 to TRBJ1-5, with 8 bases that match TRBD1. Germline V gives CDR1 MNHEY, CDR2 SVGAGI. V trimming: 4 bases; J trimming: 3 bases; junction bases outside the gene matches: 8. The CDR3 runs to 16 residues. The CDR3 sequence is CASSCSGTGPNQPQHF. CDR3 nucleotide sequence: TGTGCCAGCAGTTGCTCGGGGACAGGCCCCAATCAGCCCCAGCATTTT.

The sample holds a few counts of this clonotype. The chain has TRBV20-1 and TRBJ1-1; perhaps TRBD1 as D (6 bases). Germline CDR1 reads DFQATT; CDR2 reads SNEGSKA (reference sequence). This CDR3 region has 13 residues. The CDR3 DNA sequence: TGCAGCGGAGCGGGGGGGGCGGACACTGAAGCTTTCTTT. Residues: CSGAGGADTEAFF.

The chain uses TRBV12-3 or TRBV12-4 and TRBJ2-3; D is undetermined. The V end was cut by 6 bases, the J end by 4 bases, with 8 bases between. This CDR3 spans 12 amino acids. Here the CDR3 DNA reads TGTGCCAGCAGGGTGCGTTCAGATACGCAGTATTTT. Encoded protein: CASRVRSDTQYF.

The chain has TRBV4-1 and TRBJ1-4, with D tentatively TRBD1 (5 bases). This CDR3 region has 18 residues. The germline V and J ends were trimmed by 0 bases and 8 bases, with 22 bases remaining between them. The germline V gene encodes CDR1 MGHRA and CDR2 YSYEKL. The CDR3 coding sequence is TGCGCCAGCAGCCAAGACCCCCTTAGGGGTTCACAAGGCGAAAAACTGTTTTTT. It translates to CASSQDPLRGSQGEKLFF.

The CDR3 protein is CASSSSGGITEAFF. As DNA, the CDR3 is TGTGCCAGCAGCTCTTCAGGGGGCATCACTGAAGCTTTCTTT. The chain links TRBV11-3 to TRBJ1-1; TRBD1 matches at 8 bases. Germline V gene sequence: CDR1 SGHNT, CDR2 YENEEA. The V segment lost 4 bases and the J segment 4 bases; nucleotides outside the gene matches: 5. The CDR3 is 14 residues long.

This clonotype has ten or more counts. V gene TRBV7-2 combines with J gene TRBJ2-7; the D gene is possibly TRBD1 (6 bases). Germline-derived CDR1 and CDR2 are SGHTA and FQGNSA. V lost 1 base to trimming and J lost 0 bases, with 16 bases between them. The CDR3 has 17 amino acids. The CDR3 protein is CASSLGKGHQSSYEQYF. CDR3 nucleotides: TGTGCCAGCAGCTTAGGGAAGGGACACCAGAGCTCCTACGAGCAGTACTTC. Full variable domain (remainder filled in from reference TRBV7-2 and TRBJ2-7): GAGVSQSPSNKVTEKGKDVELRCDPISGHTALYWYRQSLGQGLEFLIYFQGNSAPDKSGLPSDRFSAERTGGSVSTLTIQRTQQEDSAVYLCASSLGKGHQSSYEQYFGPGTRLTVT.